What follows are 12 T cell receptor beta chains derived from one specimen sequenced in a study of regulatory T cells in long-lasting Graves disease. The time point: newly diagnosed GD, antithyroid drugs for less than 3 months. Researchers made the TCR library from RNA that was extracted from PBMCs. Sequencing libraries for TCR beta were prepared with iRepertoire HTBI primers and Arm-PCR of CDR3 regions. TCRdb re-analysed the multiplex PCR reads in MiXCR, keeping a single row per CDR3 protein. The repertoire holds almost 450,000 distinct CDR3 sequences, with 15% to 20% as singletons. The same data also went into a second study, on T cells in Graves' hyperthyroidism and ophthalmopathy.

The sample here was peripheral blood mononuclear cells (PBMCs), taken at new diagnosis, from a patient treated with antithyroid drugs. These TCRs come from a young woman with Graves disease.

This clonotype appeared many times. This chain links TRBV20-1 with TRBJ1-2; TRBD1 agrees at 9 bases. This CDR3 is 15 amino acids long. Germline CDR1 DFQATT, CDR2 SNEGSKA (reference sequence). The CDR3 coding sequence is TGCTCTGGATGGAGAGCAGGACAGGGGTTATATGGCTACACCTTC. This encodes CSGWRAGQGLYGYTF.

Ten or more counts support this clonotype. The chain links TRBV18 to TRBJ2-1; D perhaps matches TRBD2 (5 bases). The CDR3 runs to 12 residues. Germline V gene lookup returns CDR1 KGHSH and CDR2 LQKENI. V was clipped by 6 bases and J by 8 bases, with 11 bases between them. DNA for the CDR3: TGTGCCAGCTCCCGGGGTGGTGATGAGCAGTTCTTC. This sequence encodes CASSRGGDEQFF.

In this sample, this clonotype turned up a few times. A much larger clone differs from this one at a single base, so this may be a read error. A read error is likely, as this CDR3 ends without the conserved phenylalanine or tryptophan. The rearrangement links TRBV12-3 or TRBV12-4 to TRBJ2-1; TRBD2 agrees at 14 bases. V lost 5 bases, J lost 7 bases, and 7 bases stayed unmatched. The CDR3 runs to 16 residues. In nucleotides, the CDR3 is TGTGCCAGCAGTCGTACCGGGACTAGCGGGAGAAATGAGCAGTTCCTC. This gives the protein CASSRTGTSGRNEQFL.

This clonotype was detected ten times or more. CDR3 region: CASSTTGLSNQPQHF. CDR3 in DNA: TGTGCCAGCTCAACTACAGGGCTTAGCAATCAGCCCCAGCATTTT. The chain recombines TRBV18 with TRBJ1-5; D perhaps matches TRBD1 (6 bases). Trimming removed 5 bases at V and 0 bases at J, with 11 bases between. The CDR3 runs to 15 residues. Germline values: CDR1 KGHSH, CDR2 LQKENI.

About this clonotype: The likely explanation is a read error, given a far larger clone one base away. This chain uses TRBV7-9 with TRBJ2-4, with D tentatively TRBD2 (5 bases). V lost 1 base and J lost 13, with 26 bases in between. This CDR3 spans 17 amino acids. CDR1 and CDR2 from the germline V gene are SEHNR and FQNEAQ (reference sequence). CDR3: CASSLGGFSLSPNEQYF. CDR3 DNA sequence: TGTGCCAGCAGCTTAGGAGGGTTCAGCCTGAGTCCTAATGAGCAGTACTTC.

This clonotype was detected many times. The CDR3 loop is CASSAPPGSSNTEAFF. The CDR3 bases are TGTGCCAGCAGTGCCCCCCCGGGCTCCTCAAACACTGAAGCTTTCTTT. This chain links TRBV28 with TRBJ1-1; no firm D call. V was pared by 5 bases and J by 2 bases, with 18 bases between. The germline V gene encodes CDR1 MDHEN and CDR2 SYDVKM. CDR3 size: 16 residues.

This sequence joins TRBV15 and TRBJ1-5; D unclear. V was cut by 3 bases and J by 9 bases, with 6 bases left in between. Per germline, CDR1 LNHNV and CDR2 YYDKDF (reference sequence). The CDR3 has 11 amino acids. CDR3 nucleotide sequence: TGTGCCACCAGCAGTTTCGGGCCCCAGCATTTT. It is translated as CATSSFGPQHF. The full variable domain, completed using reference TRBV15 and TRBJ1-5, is DAMVIQNPRYQVTQFGKPVTLSCSQTLNHNVMYWYQQKSSQAPKLLFHYYDKDFNNEADTPDNFQSRRPNTSFCFLDIRSPGLGDTAMYLCATSSFGPQHFGDGTRLSIL.

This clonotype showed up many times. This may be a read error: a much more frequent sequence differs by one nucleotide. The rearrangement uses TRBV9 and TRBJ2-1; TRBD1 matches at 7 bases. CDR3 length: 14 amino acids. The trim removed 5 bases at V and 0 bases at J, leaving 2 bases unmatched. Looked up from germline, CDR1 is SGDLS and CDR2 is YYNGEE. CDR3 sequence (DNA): TGTGCCAGCAGACAGGGGAGCTCCTACAATGAGCAGTTCTTC. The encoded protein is CASRQGSSYNEQFF.

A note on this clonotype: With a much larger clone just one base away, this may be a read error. The CDR3 loop reads CASQGPVQGEQYF. DNA of the CDR3: TGTGCCAGCCAAGGGCCAGTCCAGGGTGAGCAGTACTTC. V usage is TRBV12-3 or TRBV12-4 and J usage is TRBJ2-5; the D gene is possibly TRBD1 (5 bases). The CDR3 spans 13 residues. V was pared by 8 bases and J by 11 bases, with 21 bases between.

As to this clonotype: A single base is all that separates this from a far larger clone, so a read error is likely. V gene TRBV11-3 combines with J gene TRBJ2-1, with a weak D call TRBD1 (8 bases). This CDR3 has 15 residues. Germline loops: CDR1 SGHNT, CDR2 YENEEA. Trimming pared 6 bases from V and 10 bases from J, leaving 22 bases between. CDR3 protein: CASSDTGGGSYEQFF. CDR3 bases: TGTGCCAGCAGTGACACAGGGGGAGGGTCCTACGAGCAGTTCTTC.

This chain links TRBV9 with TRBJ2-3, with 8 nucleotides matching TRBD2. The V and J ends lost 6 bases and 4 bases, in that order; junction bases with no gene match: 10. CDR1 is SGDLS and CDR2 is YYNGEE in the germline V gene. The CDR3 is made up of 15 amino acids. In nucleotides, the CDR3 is TGTGCCAGCAAGCGGGGGAGGGGAGACGCAGATACGCAGTATTTT. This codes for CASKRGRGDADTQYF.

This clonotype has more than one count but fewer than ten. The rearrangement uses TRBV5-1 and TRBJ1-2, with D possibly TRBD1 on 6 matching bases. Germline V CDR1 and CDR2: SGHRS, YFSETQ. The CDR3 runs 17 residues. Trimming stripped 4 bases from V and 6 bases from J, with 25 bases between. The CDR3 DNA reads TGCGCCAGCAGCCCCCCGTCCGGCGGGGGGCGGATGGATGGCTACACCTTC. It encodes CASSPPSGGGRMDGYTF.